The clone carrying this TCR beta chain showed up just a few times. Its antigen is still unknown. TCRdb re-called the reads with MiXCR, one entry per CDR3 protein. The sample consists of some 800,000 distinct CDR3 sequences, around a third of them appearing once. The data derive from a study of T cell repertoires in cytomegalovirus infection. Overall study context: Peptides in the study included HLA-C-restricted and HLA-B-restricted CMV epitopes.

Per the germline V gene, CDR1 is MNHNY and CDR2 is SVGAGI (reference sequence). CDR3 length: 20 amino acids. With 2 bases clipped from V and 3 bases from J, the junction kept 19 bases outside the gene matches. General study points: Carriage of CMV together with the relevant HLA was identifiable through cumulative public TCR beta family frequency.

The source is a human donor in good health (CMV status not recorded). Some clones in this sample may be carry-over from other donors' samples. The chain has TRBV6-6 and TRBJ1-2; TRBD1 agrees at 9 bases. Sample: cultured CD8+ T cells from PBMCs, taken from culture after CMV antigen stimulation. As DNA, the CDR3 is TGTGCCAGCAGTTACCCCACGACCGGGACAGGGAGTATGAGGGACTATGGCTACACCTTC. Its protein product is CASSYPTTGTGSMRDYGYTF.